This T cell receptor beta chain is from a study of response to subunit inactivated influenza vaccine. Study-wide points: Every seasonal influenza vaccination brings in few new T cells, the authors suggested.

The trim removed 0 bases at V and 4 bases at J, leaving 2 bases unmatched. Germline CDR1 DFQATT, CDR2 SNEGSKA (reference sequence). The CDR3 is 14 residues long. This clonotype was seen repeatedly, ten times or more. Its cognate antigen is unknown. TCRdb re-called the RT-PCR reads with MiXCR, one entry per CDR3 protein. The sample holds 500,000 to 600,000 distinct CDR3 sequences, about 8% seen once. The sequence derives from a man between 50 and 69 years old who received an inactivated influenza vaccine. Source: PBMCs from blood, taken about 23 months after vaccination. This chain connects TRBV20-1 to TRBJ2-1; 8 positions match TRBD2. The CDR3, as DNA: TGCAGTGCTAGAGATTTAGCGGGATACAATGAGCAGTTCTTC. Residues: CSARDLAGYNEQFF.